A selection of T cell receptor beta chains follows, all from one sample in a study of cytomegalovirus exposure and HLA in healthy donors. Assay used: immunoSEQ multiplex PCR; TCRdb lists only in-frame clones, some missing. The table lists under 250,000 clones, around four fifths of them singletons. Material for sequencing was PBMCs. These receptors all come from a male donor in good health and CMV-seronegative. The conserved cysteine and the conserved F or W are not part of the CDR3 here. A D gene is named only where the DNA matches it firmly.

TRBJ2-7	.	TRBV7-2	ASSLYQVYEQY
TRBJ2-7	.	TRBV6-5	ASRRRPKSPGW
TRBJ2-1	TRBD2	TRBV18	ASSPERGNEQF
TRBJ2-7	.	TRBV7-6	ASSLGPVGRVSTYEQY
TRBJ2-2	TRBD1	TRBV5-6	ASSRGQGYAGGTGELF
TRBJ2-7	.	TRBV5-6	ASSLDSRDEQY
TRBJ1-2	.	TRBV30	ACHSYGYT
TRBJ1-1	.	TRBV5-1	ASSLSGGNTEAF
TRBJ2-2	.	TRBV5-1	ARGAGEELF
TRBJ2-7	TRBD2	TRBV5-6	ASSSWGGFAYEQY
TRBJ2-3	.	TRBV5-1	ASSLDPTAGLTFSTDTQY
TRBJ1-3	TRBD1	TRBV4-2	ASSQPTGGFGNTIY
TRBJ2-7	TRBD1	TRBV5-1	ASSWDREGYEQY
.	.	TRBV18	ASSPPSAPYEQY
TRBJ2-1	TRBD2	TRBV7-9	SSSLNPGGVPYNEQF
TRBJ2-2	TRBD1	TRBV4-1	ASSRPGQGAPGELF
TRBJ2-7	TRBD2	TRBV4-1	ASSQVQLAGVGEQY
TRBJ2-1	.	TRBV5-4	ASSLEEGREQF
TRBJ2-3	.	TRBV11-3	ASGPGVHTDTQY
TRBJ2-1	.	TRBV15	ATSTLVDNEQF
TRBJ2-7	TRBD2	TRBV28	ASSLRASGRASEQY
TRBJ1-2	TRBD1	TRBV25-1	ASTTSQGELGYT
TRBJ1-2	.	TRBV7-9	ASSMTAFYGYT
TRBJ2-7	.	TRBV5-6	ASSSSSYEQY
TRBJ1-5	.	TRBV7-9	SSSPQDSGKDGNQPQH
TRBJ2-1	.	TRBV19	ASSISRRGGEQF
TRBJ2-7	.	TRBV2	ASNSPAYEQY
TRBJ2-4	.	TRBV11-2	ASSPTGKNIQY
TRBJ2-7	TRBD1	TRBV19	ASSATGTGGYEQY
TRBJ2-5	.	TRBV4-1	ASSQGQSRRETQY
TRBJ2-3	TRBD1	TRBV19	ASSDRGTDTQY
TRBJ2-2	.	TRBV6-4	ASSDRANTGELF
TRBJ1-1	.	TRBV29-1	SVAQGLNTEAF